Below are 17 T cell receptor beta chains sequenced from a single sample in a study of T cell responses to AZD1222 COVID-19 vaccine. The assay was immunoSEQ multiplex PCR, and TCRdb's table has in-frame clones only and misses some. The sample lists 100,000 to 150,000 clones; 90% were seen once. The source material was peripheral blood, sampled on day 0 of AZD1222 vaccination. All receptors derive from an adult in good health.

The V and J genes are TRBV5-1 and TRBJ2-3; D not certain. Germline values: CDR1 SGHRS, CDR2 YFSETQ. V was cut by 9 bases and J by 4 bases, with 27 bases left in between. The CDR3 is made up of 17 amino acids. As DNA, the CDR3 is TGCGCCACCCGAACCGATACGGGTAACCCCCGTTCAGATACGCAGTATTTT. It yields the protein CATRTDTGNPRSDTQYF.

The genes are TRBV19 and TRBJ2-1; D perhaps matches TRBD1 (7 bases). Germline CDR1 and CDR2: LNHDA and SQIVND (reference sequence). V was clipped by 5 bases and J by 6 bases, with 20 bases between them. The CDR3 runs to 16 residues. The CDR3 is CASSRGTAASPNEQFF. The CDR3 DNA reads as TGTGCCAGTAGTCGGGGGACAGCCGCGTCCCCCAATGAGCAGTTCTTC.

The chain links TRBV18 to TRBJ2-3; D might be TRBD1 (5 bases). Trimming removed 3 bases at V and 6 bases at J, with 13 bases between. Germline-derived CDR1 and CDR2 are KGHSH and LQKENI. CDR3 size: 14 residues. CDR3 DNA: TGTGCCAGCTCACCGCAAGAAGGGGCGGATACGCAGTATTTT. It encodes CASSPQEGADTQYF.

The rearrangement uses TRBV5-6 and TRBJ2-1; D tentatively fits TRBD1 or TRBD2 (5 bases each). Germline-derived CDR1 and CDR2 are SGHDT and YYEEEE. The CDR3 is 16 residues long. The V end was cut by 4 bases, the J end by 3 bases, with 17 bases between. The CDR3 here is CASSPIRDLDYNEQFF. The CDR3 DNA sequence: TGTGCCAGCAGCCCCATCCGGGACCTGGACTACAATGAGCAGTTCTTC.

This clone was picked up one time. This chain connects TRBV18 to TRBJ1-5; no clear D. Per the germline V gene, CDR1 is KGHSH and CDR2 is LQKENI. The CDR3 extends over 14 amino acids. Trimming took 2 bases from V and 0 from J, leaving 5 bases between them. The CDR3 bases are TGTGCCAGCTCACCAGGTAATAGCAATCAGCCCCAGCATTTT. Translating gives CASSPGNSNQPQHF.

The V call is TRBV5-1, the J call TRBJ1-6; D is possibly TRBD1 (6 bases). Trimming left V 0 bases short and J 5 bases short, with 9 bases between. Germline V gene data show CDR1 as SGHRS and CDR2 as YFSETQ. This CDR3 is built from 15 residues. The DNA for the CDR3 is TGCGCCAGCAGCTTGGAGGGACATGATAATTCACCCCTCCACTTT. Encoded protein: CASSLEGHDNSPLHF.

This clone appeared a few times. The chain links TRBV11-2 to TRBJ1-5, with 8 bases lining up with TRBD1. The junction had 4 bases not matched to a gene; V was cut back by 0 bases and J by 6 bases. The germline V gene has CDR1 SGHAT and CDR2 FQNNGV. CDR3 size: 15 residues. The CDR3 DNA sequence: TGTGCCAGCAGCTTAGATGCACAGGGGGGTCAGCCCCAGCATTTT. It translates to CASSLDAQGGQPQHF. Filled out from reference TRBV11-2 and TRBJ1-5, the complete variable domain reads EAGVAQSPRYKIIEKRQSVAFWCNPISGHATLYWYQQILGQGPKLLIQFQNNGVVDDSQLPKDRFSAERLKGVDSTLKIQPAKLEDSAVYLCASSLDAQGGQPQHFGDGTRLSIL.

The chain joins TRBV4-3 to TRBJ1-1; D gene ambiguous. Trimming removed 4 bases at V and 2 bases at J, with 8 bases between. This CDR3 is 13 amino acids long. Germline V CDR1 and CDR2: LGHNA, YSLEER. CDR3 coding DNA: TGCGCCAGCAGCCCGGACGGAAACACTGAAGCTTTCTTT. Residues: CASSPDGNTEAFF.

This chain links TRBV5-1 with TRBJ1-1, with 8 nucleotides matching TRBD1. The ends lost 2 bases at V and 2 bases at J; junction bases unmatched: 8. This CDR3 is built from 16 residues. Germline-derived CDR1 and CDR2 are SGHRS and YFSETQ. This CDR3 reads CASSLNQGALNTEAFF. CDR3 coding DNA: TGCGCCAGCAGCTTAAACCAGGGGGCCCTAAACACTGAAGCTTTCTTT. The full variable domain, rest sourced from reference TRBV5-1 and TRBJ1-1, is KAGVTQTPRYLIKTRGQQVTLSCSPISGHRSVSWYQQTPGQGLQFLFEYFSETQRNKGNFPGRFSGRQFSNSRSEMNVSTLELGDSALYLCASSLNQGALNTEAFFGQGTRLTVV.

The chain combines TRBV12-3 or TRBV12-4 with TRBJ1-2, with 7 bases aligning to TRBD1. The CDR3 length is 13 residues. Trimming removed 5 bases from V and 5 bases from J; junction bases left unmatched: 5. The chain's CDR3 is CASSQTGYYGYTF. CDR3 in DNA: TGTGCCAGCAGTCAGACAGGGTATTATGGCTACACCTTC.

This chain links TRBV12-5 with TRBJ1-1; the match to TRBD1 covers 7 bases. This CDR3 spans 16 amino acids. From germline, CDR1 is LGHNT and CDR2 FRNRAP. V shed 3 bases and J 0 bases; nucleotides not matched to a gene: 7. The CDR3 DNA follows: TGTGCTAGTGGTTTTAACAGGGGAGGCTTGAACACTGAAGCTTTCTTT. It yields the protein CASGFNRGGLNTEAFF.

This rearrangement joins TRBV5-1 to TRBJ2-5; 7 bases are a match to TRBD2. This CDR3 has 16 amino acids. Per the germline V gene, CDR1 is SGHRS and CDR2 is YFSETQ. The J segment lost 2 bases and the V segment lost 1 base, leaving 8 bases of the junction unmatched. This CDR3 reads CASSLFTGGPQETQYF. The CDR3 DNA is TGCGCCAGCAGCTTGTTCACGGGGGGTCCTCAAGAGACCCAGTACTTC.

CDR3 DNA sequence: TGTGCCACCAGCAGAGCGACAGGGAATCCCGGGGAGCTGTTTTTT. Its protein is CATSRATGNPGELFF. The genes are TRBV15 and TRBJ2-2; TRBD1 matches at 7 bases. The V segment lost 1 base and the J segment 6 bases; nucleotides outside the gene matches: 5. The CDR3 contains 15 residues. CDR1 is LNHNV and CDR2 is YYDKDF in the germline V gene (reference sequence).

This clone appeared a single time. The chain joins TRBV6-2 or TRBV6-3 to TRBJ1-5; D is uncertain. Trimming stripped 5 bases from V and 5 bases from J, with 16 bases between. The CDR3 contains 15 residues. CDR1 and CDR2 from the germline V gene are MNHEY and SVGEGT. CDR3 region: CASSDPGTIDQPQHF. CDR3 coding DNA: TGTGCCAGCAGTGACCCCGGCACCATCGATCAGCCCCAGCATTTT.

The gene calls are TRBV28 and TRBJ1-1; perhaps TRBD1 as D (6 bases). The CDR3 is made up of 17 amino acids. Germline V lookup: CDR1 MDHEN, CDR2 SYDVKM. V was trimmed by 7 bases and J by 4 bases, leaving 25 bases between them. CDR3 sequence (DNA): TGTGCCAGCACCCCCTCGGCGCGGGGGCGACGTGGCACTGAAGCTTTCTTT. Translation: CASTPSARGRRGTEAFF.

The chain has TRBV6-5 and TRBJ2-3; D remains unclear. The CDR3 runs 15 residues. V shed 6 bases and J shed 4 bases, with 17 bases lying between them. Germline V lookup: CDR1 MNHEY, CDR2 SVGAGI. The CDR3 loop is CASSLTSPSADTQYF. CDR3 DNA: TGTGCCAGCAGCCTGACTTCCCCGTCCGCAGATACGCAGTATTTT.

The genes are TRBV7-2 and TRBJ2-5, with TRBD2 matching 13 bases. Germline CDR1 and CDR2: SGHTA and FQGNSA. V was clipped by 3 bases and J by 6 bases; unmatched bases: 7. This CDR3 spans 16 amino acids. DNA of the CDR3: TGTGCCAGCAGCTTTACTAGCGGGGGGGCCTTAAAGACCCAGTACTTC. Translated: CASSFTSGGALKTQYF.